Each of the 10 T cell receptor beta chains below was sequenced from the same sample in a study of naive and memory T cell subsets. Study results and limitations: Especially in CD8 cells, naive repertoires contained a few larger clonotypes, possibly CD45RA-re-expressing memory cells.

Both TRBC1 and TRBC2 were covered by a beta constant-region primer of two equimolar oligonucleotides. Ligated cDNA was amplified by four rounds of PCR with nested alpha and beta constant-region primers and SP2. TCRdb itself ran the UMI-ligation and nested PCR reads through MiXCR, one entry per CDR3 protein. The sample has 130,000 to 150,000 distinct CDR3 sequences, approximately 22% seen once. Their antigen targets remain unknown. The sample comprised naive CD4+ T cells from blood. These receptors were collected from a human donor in good health.

This clonotype has only a few counts. The J gene is TRBJ2-7, the V gene TRBV18, with 10 bases matching TRBD2. The junction had 12 bases not matched to a gene; V was cut back by 5 bases and J by 2 bases. From germline, CDR1 is KGHSH and CDR2 LQKENI. CDR3 length equals 17 residues. The DNA for the CDR3 is TGTGCCAGCTCAGCGGCGGTAAGCGGGAGGGCCCCCTACGAGCAGTACTTC. This codes for CASSAAVSGRAPYEQYF.

This clonotype was observed a handful of times. The genes are TRBV29-1 and TRBJ2-7, with D possibly matching TRBD2 (6 bases). The germline V gene encodes CDR1 SQVTM and CDR2 ANQGSEA. This CDR3 is built from 12 residues. V lost 4 bases and J 0 bases, leaving 7 bases between the germline ends. The CDR3 spells CSVAGSSYEQYF. The CDR3 DNA is TGCAGCGTTGCCGGGAGCTCCTACGAGCAGTACTTC.

This clonotype was counted once. V and J are TRBV9 and TRBJ2-7; D unclear. With 0 bases removed from V and 2 bases from J, the gap between germline ends came to 9 bases. This CDR3 has 14 residues. CDR1 is SGDLS and CDR2 is YYNGEE in the germline V gene. The CDR3 loop is CASSVDNQPYEQYF. DNA for the CDR3: TGTGCCAGCAGCGTAGATAACCAACCCTACGAGCAGTACTTC.

V is TRBV20-1 and J is TRBJ2-7; 10 positions match TRBD2. Germline CDR1 DFQATT, CDR2 SNEGSKA (reference sequence). The CDR3 totals 15 residues. J gave up 4 bases and V 3 bases, and 9 bases lay outside the gene matches. This chain's CDR3 is CSASSTSGKAYEQYF. The CDR3 nucleotides are TGCAGTGCTAGTTCAACTAGCGGGAAAGCTTACGAGCAGTACTTC.

The chain employs TRBV7-2 and TRBJ2-2; D remains ambiguous. The V end lost 5 bases, the J end lost 2 bases, and 3 bases lay between the germline ends. CDR1 is SGHTA and CDR2 is FQGNSA in the germline V gene. The CDR3 covers 12 residues. The CDR3: CASSINTGELFF. CDR3 bases: TGTGCCAGCAGCATCAACACCGGGGAGCTGTTTTTT.

This clonotype was observed many times. As DNA, the CDR3 is TGTGCCAGCAGCTCCCCCGAGGGGACGCAGTATTTT. Amino acid sequence: CASSSPEGTQYF. The chain has TRBV5-5 and TRBJ2-3; D may match TRBD1 or TRBD2 (5 bases each). Germline CDR1 is SGHKS and CDR2 is YYEKEE (reference sequence). The V end lost 3 bases, the J end lost 9 bases, and 11 bases lay between the germline ends. The CDR3 spans 12 residues.

This clonotype showed up just a few times. J is TRBJ1-1 and V is TRBV29-1; a possible D gene is TRBD1 (5 bases). V lost 4 bases to trimming and J lost 5 bases, with 8 bases between them. This CDR3 is built from 11 residues. The germline gives CDR1 SQVTM, CDR2 ANQGSEA. DNA of the CDR3: TGCAGCGTTGCCCCAGGGACTGAAGCTTTCTTT. The encoded protein is CSVAPGTEAFF.

This clonotype has only a few counts. The rearrangement joins TRBV29-1 to TRBJ2-6, with D perhaps TRBD2 (7 bases). The CDR3 totals 17 residues. V gave up 5 bases and J gave up 1 base, with 18 bases separating them. CDR1 is SQVTM and CDR2 is ANQGSEA in the germline V gene. This CDR3 reads CSVRGAGPFSGANVLTF. The CDR3 nucleotides read TGCAGCGTTCGGGGGGCAGGGCCTTTTTCTGGGGCCAACGTCCTGACTTTC.

This sequence joins TRBV6-1 and TRBJ2-3; D unresolved. The CDR3 has 14 residues. Germline V lookup: CDR1 MNHNS, CDR2 SASEGT. With 0 bases removed from V and 1 base from J, the gap between germline ends came to 5 bases. The CDR3 loop is CASSEAGRTDTQYF. DNA for the CDR3: TGTGCCAGCAGTGAAGCGGGTCGCACAGATACGCAGTATTTT.

The chain recombines TRBV7-9 with TRBJ2-3, with D uncertain. Germline values: CDR1 SEHNR, CDR2 FQNEAQ (reference sequence). The CDR3 sequence is 15 residues long. The V end was cut by 5 bases, the J end by 0 bases, with 12 bases between. This chain's CDR3 is CASSRFLTSTDTQYF. The CDR3 nucleotides are TGTGCCAGCAGCCGATTTCTCACTAGCACAGATACGCAGTATTTT.